The 10 T cell receptor beta chains given below trace back to one sample, sequenced in a study of Graves' ophthalmopathy and Graves' hyperthyroidism. The sequenced template was RNA, covering the TCR beta CDR3 region. First-round RT-PCR with HTBI primers preceded a second-round multiplex PCR. MiXCR, run by TCRdb on the multiplex PCR reads, gives a single entry per CDR3 protein. The repertoire consists of 620,000 or so distinct CDR3 sequences, with 22% occurring once and the leading ten covering approximately 6.5%. The sequencing input was peripheral blood. The source of these receptors is a woman younger than 30 with stable Graves' hyperthyroidism. Some clones in this sample may be carry-over from other donors' samples.

In the case of this clonotype: A much larger clone is a single base away; this may be a read error. The chain carries TRBV12-3 or TRBV12-4 and TRBJ2-5; 7 bases line up with TRBD2. This CDR3 spans 14 amino acids. As DNA, the CDR3 is TGTGTCAGCAGCGTAGCGGGCGAGGGAGAGACCCAGTACTTC. It encodes CVSSVAGEGETQYF.

This clonotype was observed at least ten times. V usage is TRBV9 and J usage is TRBJ1-2, with D possibly TRBD1 on 6 matching bases. The CDR3 runs 14 residues. The germline CDR1 and CDR2 sequences are SGDLS and YYNGEE. With 1 base removed from V and 5 bases from J, the gap between germline ends came to 12 bases. The CDR3, as DNA: TGTGCCAGCAGCGTATCCGGGACACCTTATGGCTACACCTTC. Its translation is CASSVSGTPYGYTF.

This clonotype was seen ten or more times. The chain has TRBV29-1 and TRBJ2-6; D is uncertain. Germline V gene sequence: CDR1 SQVTM, CDR2 ANQGSEA. V was pared by 3 bases and J by 0 bases, with 6 bases between. The CDR3 sequence is 14 residues long. The CDR3 nucleotides are TGCAGCGTTGAGACACCCTCTGGGGCCAACGTCCTGACTTTC. Translation: CSVETPSGANVLTF. The full variable domain, in which reference TRBV29-1 and TRBJ2-6 provide the parts outside the CDR3, is SAVISQKPSRDICQRGTSLTIQCQVDSQVTMMFWYRQQPGQSLTLIATANQGSEATYESGFVIDKFPISRPNLTFSTLTVSNMSPEDSSIYLCSVETPSGANVLTFGAGSRLTVL.

This clonotype was observed many times. The chain links TRBV10-3 to TRBJ1-1; TRBD1 aligns across 7 bases. The CDR3 is made up of 14 amino acids. With V trimmed by 7 bases and J by 8 bases, 13 bases remained unmatched. Germline CDR1 and CDR2: ENHRY and SYGVKD. The CDR3 DNA reads TGTGCCATCACGGCAGGGGGTACGGGGACGGAAGCTTTCTTT. Translation gives CAITAGGTGTEAFF.

This clonotype was recorded at least ten times. This sequence joins TRBV27 and TRBJ2-7; D not certain. CDR1 is MNHEY, CDR2 SMNVEV, per germline (reference sequence). This CDR3 contains 14 residues. The V end lost 4 bases, the J end lost 4 bases, and 14 bases lay between the germline ends. CDR3 sequence (DNA): TGTGCCAGCAGTTCCCTGGACCGCTTATACGAGCAGTACTTC. Translation: CASSSLDRLYEQYF.

This clonotype was recorded at least ten times. CDR3 coding DNA: TGTGCCAGCAGTCCCTGGGGCAGAACAAGAGGGGGGATAGCCAAAAACATTCAGTACTTC. Protein product: CASSPWGRTRGGIAKNIQYF. This chain joins TRBV6-2 or TRBV6-3 and TRBJ2-4, with D perhaps TRBD1 or TRBD2 (6 bases each). The germline V and J ends were trimmed by 5 bases and 0 bases, with 26 bases remaining between them. This CDR3 comprises 20 residues. CDR1 MNHEY and CDR2 SVGEGT come from the germline V gene.

The chain employs TRBV12-3 or TRBV12-4 and TRBJ1-2; 7 nucleotides agree with TRBD1. The CDR3 extends over 14 amino acids. Germline trimming cut 0 bases from V and 7 bases from J; bases unmatched to any gene: 5. The DNA of the CDR3 is TGTGCCAGCAGTTTAGCGCTACAGGGGAGTGGCTACACCTTC. Its protein is CASSLALQGSGYTF.

This clonotype showed up many times. The chain has TRBV20-1 and TRBJ1-2; D ambiguous. The CDR3 covers 11 residues. The V gene lost 4 bases and the J gene lost 8 bases, with 11 bases spanning the gap. Per germline, CDR1 DFQATT and CDR2 SNEGSKA (reference sequence). CDR3 nucleotide sequence: TGCAGTGCTATGAGGGATCGGGGCTACACCTTC. Amino acid sequence: CSAMRDRGYTF.

This clonotype occurred many times. The chain joins TRBV7-8 to TRBJ1-6, with a possible D match to TRBD1 (5 bases). The germline V and J ends were trimmed by 8 bases and 7 bases, with 15 bases remaining between them. This CDR3 is built from 14 residues. Germline loops: CDR1 SGHVS, CDR2 FQNEAQ. DNA for the CDR3: TGTGCCAGCGCCTTTGGGGACGGGAATTCACCCCTCCACTTT. This sequence encodes CASAFGDGNSPLHF.

This clonotype showed up many times. The junction departs from the called germline gene at one end, perhaps through a read error. The chain joins TRBV19 to TRBJ1-1; tentative D call: TRBD1 (6 bases). CDR1 and CDR2 from the germline V gene are LNHDA and SQIVND (reference sequence). CDR3 length: 13 amino acids. The CDR3 DNA is TGTGCCAGCAGTACCCTAACAGGGACTGAAGCTTTCTTT. The encoded protein is CASSTLTGTEAFF.